This T cell receptor (beta chain) is drawn from a study of cytomegalovirus exposure and HLA in healthy donors. This clone appeared once. What it binds is unknown. The study's findings and limits: When analyzed later, a missense DCLRE1C variant was found to be linked to TCR beta V- and J-gene trimming.

Primers for the PCR totalled 60 Vbeta and 13 Jbeta. Produced via immunoSEQ multiplex PCR; TCRdb's table is partial and in-frame only. This table has approximately 80,000 clones, 74% appearing once. The CDR3 covers 13 residues. The junction had 4 bases not matched to a gene; V was cut back by 9 bases and J by 1 base. In germline, CDR1 is LNHDA, CDR2 SQIVND (reference sequence). The sample comprised PBMCs. The origin of this receptor is a man aged 25-45 years in good health and CMV-seropositive. The chain has TRBV19 and TRBJ2-7; 9 bases agree with TRBD1. CDR3 in amino acids: CASGGTGSYEQYF. CDR3 DNA: TGTGCCAGCGGAGGGACAGGGTCCTACGAGCAGTACTTC.